Following are 16 T cell receptor beta chains from one sample sequenced in a study of T-cell reconstitution after alpha-beta-depleted transplantation in children. Unique molecular identifiers were used to barcode this TCRbeta library. Using its own MiXCR run on the PCR reads, TCRdb lists one record per CDR3 protein. This repertoire shows just under 350,000 distinct CDR3 sequences, 15% to 20% found once; its top ten account for about 41%. The material was PBMCs, mostly from graft donor cells, obtained 360 days after TCRalphabeta/CD19-depleted stem cell transplant. The receptor set was obtained from a male patient aged 2 to 9 who had a stem cell transplant for acute lymphoblastic leukemia, so the T cells may come from the graft donor.

The chain carries TRBV20-1 and TRBJ2-1; no reliable D call. Trimming took off 0 bases at V and 1 base at J, with 13 bases between the two ends. The CDR3 length is 16 residues. CDR1 and CDR2 (germline): DFQATT, SNEGSKA (reference sequence). CDR3 amino acids: CSARELLSVSYNEQFF. The CDR3 region has the DNA TGCAGTGCTAGAGAGCTACTATCAGTATCCTACAATGAGCAGTTCTTC.

The chain combines TRBV28 with TRBJ2-3, with 7 bases lining up with TRBD1. The ends lost 6 bases at V and 2 bases at J; junction bases unmatched: 5. The CDR3 loop spans 14 amino acids. Germline CDR1 MDHEN, CDR2 SYDVKM. The CDR3, as DNA: TGTGCCAGCAGACCAGGACAGGACACAGATACGCAGTATTTT. This translates into CASRPGQDTDTQYF.

V and J are TRBV28 and TRBJ2-7; D uncertain. CDR3 length: 15 residues. Trimming took 3 bases from V and 0 from J, leaving 12 bases between them. The germline V gene has CDR1 MDHEN and CDR2 SYDVKM. CDR3 bases: TGTGCCAGCAGTTTCGGGTACCGCGTCTCCTACGAGCAGTACTTC. Its translation: CASSFGYRVSYEQYF.

The chain joins TRBV6-1 to TRBJ2-3, with D perhaps assigned TRBD1 or TRBD2 (5 bases each). Trimming took 4 bases from V and 4 from J, leaving 9 bases between them. Germline CDR1 is MNHNS and CDR2 is SASEGT. The CDR3 totals 13 residues. The chain's CDR3 is CASSAGRADTQYF. CDR3 nucleotide sequence: TGTGCCAGCAGTGCAGGGCGGGCAGATACGCAGTATTTT.

This clonotype was counted only a few times. The chain carries TRBV24-1 and TRBJ2-7, with D perhaps matching TRBD1 or TRBD2 (6 bases each). Germline CDR1 is KGHDR and CDR2 is SFDVKD. The CDR3 loop spans 15 amino acids. Trimming left V 4 bases short and J 5 bases short, with 17 bases between. The CDR3 DNA reads as TGTGCCACCAGTGACCCCGGAGGGGGGAATAACGAGCAGTACTTC. Its translation is CATSDPGGGNNEQYF.

Only a few counts were recorded for this clonotype. This chain uses TRBV6-1 with TRBJ1-1, with a weak D call TRBD1 (5 bases). The CDR3 runs to 16 residues. The ends were cut back, 5 bases at V and 0 bases at J, with 16 bases in the middle. Germline V lookup: CDR1 MNHNS, CDR2 SASEGT. CDR3 in DNA: TGTGCCAGCAGTCCGGGAAGGGGAGGGTTGAACACTGAAGCTTTCTTT. This codes for CASSPGRGGLNTEAFF.

This clonotype was recorded at least ten times. This rearrangement joins TRBV29-1 to TRBJ1-3; D remains unclear. CDR3 length equals 14 residues. The V gene lost 2 bases and the J gene lost 0 bases, with 8 bases spanning the gap. Germline V gene sequence: CDR1 SQVTM, CDR2 ANQGSEA. Here the CDR3 reads CSVETGSSGNTIYF. The DNA for the CDR3 is TGCAGCGTTGAAACCGGGTCCTCTGGAAACACCATATATTTT.

V gene TRBV4-1 combines with J gene TRBJ1-2, with 7 bases matching TRBD1. Germline loops: CDR1 MGHRA, CDR2 YSYEKL. The length of the CDR3 is 16 residues. The trim removed 0 bases at V and 4 bases at J, leaving 8 bases unmatched. The CDR3 region is CASSQDPREGAYGYTF. In DNA, the CDR3 is TGCGCCAGCAGCCAAGACCCCCGGGAGGGGGCCTATGGCTACACCTTC.

Remarks on this clonotype: Sequence at one end of the junction differs from germline and may be a read error. This chain joins TRBV7-7 and TRBJ2-1; D gene ambiguous. The CDR3 contains 15 residues. Germline V gene lookup returns CDR1 SSHAT and CDR2 FNYEAQ (reference sequence). CDR3 coding DNA: TGTGCTAGCAGCTTAACTCCCTTCGACTACAATGAGCAGTTCTTC. Protein sequence: CASSLTPFDYNEQFF.

This clonotype was picked up a small number of times. This rearrangement joins TRBV7-2 to TRBJ2-7; possible D gene TRBD1, 6 bases. This CDR3 contains 16 residues. Per the germline V gene, CDR1 is SGHTA and CDR2 is FQGNSA. V dropped 5 bases and J dropped 3 bases, with 20 bases sitting between them. This CDR3 is CASSQRTGIQVYEQYF. CDR3 nucleotide sequence: TGTGCCAGCAGCCAGCGCACAGGGATACAAGTCTACGAGCAGTACTTC.

This clonotype appeared a few times. The chain carries TRBV4-2 and TRBJ2-1; the D is unclear. V was shortened by 2 bases and J by 7 bases, with 12 bases between the two germline ends. Germline V gene sequence: CDR1 LGHNA, CDR2 YNFKEQ. This CDR3 region has 14 residues. The CDR3 protein is CASSQLYGVNEQFF. The CDR3 nucleotides read TGTGCCAGCAGCCAACTCTATGGGGTGAATGAGCAGTTCTTC.

This clonotype was observed a handful of times. This chain connects TRBV5-1 to TRBJ2-4; D gene uncertain. CDR1 and CDR2 from the germline V gene are SGHRS and YFSETQ. V was shortened by 1 base and J by 1 base, with 27 bases between the two germline ends. CDR3 length equals 21 residues. The DNA for the CDR3 is TGCGCCAGCAGCTTGTATGGGTTGGGCAGTCCCTTTCTACTGGCCAAAAACATTCAGTACTTC. Protein product: CASSLYGLGSPFLLAKNIQYF. Full variable domain (missing parts from reference TRBV5-1 and TRBJ2-4): KAGVTQTPRYLIKTRGQQVTLSCSPISGHRSVSWYQQTPGQGLQFLFEYFSETQRNKGNFPGRFSGRQFSNSRSEMNVSTLELGDSALYLCASSLYGLGSPFLLAKNIQYFGAGTRLSVL.

The chain employs TRBV6-2 or TRBV6-3 and TRBJ1-1; D unresolved. This CDR3 region has 12 residues. The V gene's germline CDR1 is MNHEY and CDR2 SVGEGT. Trimming removed 8 bases from V and 1 base from J, with 8 bases in between. CDR3 region: CASAQTNTEAFF. The CDR3 DNA sequence: TGTGCCAGCGCCCAGACGAACACTGAAGCTTTCTTT.

The chain is built from TRBV9 and TRBJ2-3; a weak D match, TRBD2 (5 bases). The CDR3 sequence is 15 residues long. Per germline, CDR1 SGDLS and CDR2 YYNGEE. V lost 0 bases, J lost 9 bases, and 17 bases lay in between. CDR3 loop: CASSVDLAGLGTQYF. DNA for the CDR3: TGTGCCAGCAGCGTAGATCTAGCCGGATTAGGCACGCAGTATTTT.

Note on this clonotype: The CDR3 end shows no conserved phenylalanine or tryptophan, and so a read error is likely. Because the CDR3's place on the DNA is in doubt, the DNA is left out and the CDR3 is given as listed by TCRdb. The genes are TRBV20-1 and TRBJ1-2; the D segment call TRBD1 is taken from the table without a DNA check. Per germline, CDR1 DFQATT and CDR2 SNEGSKA (reference sequence). The CDR3 is 11 amino acids in total, end residues counted. The chain's CDR3 is CSARETGRSTS.

The J gene is TRBJ2-1, the V gene TRBV20-1; 14 nucleotides line up with TRBD2. The CDR3 is made up of 20 amino acids. The V gene's germline CDR1 is DFQATT and CDR2 SNEGSKA (reference sequence). J was trimmed by 1 base and V by 0 bases; bases with no gene match: 11. The CDR3 loop reads CSARDLRTSGRMGSYNEQFF. DNA of the CDR3: TGCAGTGCTAGAGATCTTCGGACTAGCGGGAGGATGGGATCCTACAATGAGCAGTTCTTC.